One sample yielded the 29 T cell receptor beta chains listed below, sequenced in a study of shared clonotypes between healthy human individuals (dated by TCRdb to 2019 to 2021). Libraries were constructed by the immunoSEQ multiplex PCR assay. This is the immuneACCESS table as TCRdb keeps it, with only in-frame sequences that have V and J called. A part of the clones is gone; compared with another copy, unresolved V genes explain less than half, and the rest is unexplained. This sample is represented by hundreds of thousands of clones; around three quarters of them were singletons. Roughly 1.9% of the sample is in the top ten clones. Sequencing was done on a sample of memory CD4+ T cells sorted from blood. This sample's cell subset or site label indicates: CD45RA-negative fraction. The source is a woman aged 25 to 39 in good health.

V is TRBV30 and J is TRBJ2-6, with D possibly TRBD1 on 6 matching bases. Germline V CDR1 and CDR2: GTSNPN, SVGIG (reference sequence). CDR3 length: 16 residues. V lost 4 bases, J lost 0 bases, and 13 bases lay in between. CDR3: CAWTGGRLSGANVLTF. For the CDR3, the DNA is TGTGCCTGGACTGGGGGCAGACTCTCTGGGGCCAACGTCCTGACTTTC. Full variable domain (missing parts from reference TRBV30 and TRBJ2-6): SQTIHQWPATLVQPVGSPLSLECTVEGTSNPNLYWYRQAAGRGLQLLFYSVGIGQISSEVPQNLSASRPQDRQFILSSKKLLLSDSGFYLCAWTGGRLSGANVLTFGAGSRLTVL.

The J gene is TRBJ2-7, the V gene TRBV5-1; 8 positions agree with TRBD2. CDR1 is SGHRS, CDR2 YFSETQ, per germline. The CDR3 sequence is 13 residues long. Trimming took 0 bases from V and 12 from J; bases not matched to a gene: 8. CDR3 nucleotide sequence: TGCGCCAGCAGCTTGGACGGCGGGAGGCGGCCGTACTTC. It codes for CASSLDGGRRPYF.

The genes are TRBV5-4 and TRBJ2-1, with TRBD2 identical over 12 bases. CDR1 is SGHNT, CDR2 YYREEE, per germline (reference sequence). The ends lost 4 bases at V and 4 bases at J; junction bases unmatched: 6. The CDR3 consists of 16 residues. CDR3 nucleotide sequence: TGTGCCAGCAGCCCGGGACTAGCGGGTGCTTACAATGAGCAGTTCTTC. This translates into CASSPGLAGAYNEQFF.

This chain uses TRBV29-1 with TRBJ2-3; D is possibly TRBD1 or TRBD2 (5 bases each). CDR1 and CDR2 from the germline V gene are SQVTM and ANQGSEA. V lost 7 bases, J lost 0 bases, and 14 bases lay in between. This CDR3 is 14 amino acids long. The CDR3 is CSGDGAQSTDTQYF. For the CDR3, the DNA is TGCAGCGGGGACGGGGCTCAAAGCACAGATACGCAGTATTTT.

This sequence joins TRBV5-1 and TRBJ1-4; weak D call: TRBD1 (6 bases). CDR1 is SGHRS, CDR2 YFSETQ, per germline. The ends were cut back, 2 bases at V and 7 bases at J, with 15 bases in the middle. The CDR3 spans 15 residues. CDR3 amino acids: CASSFQGNAVEKLFF. In DNA form, the CDR3 reads TGCGCCAGCAGCTTTCAGGGGAACGCCGTTGAAAAACTGTTTTTT.

This chain links TRBV6-5 with TRBJ1-2; no clear D gene. The germline V gene has CDR1 MNHEY and CDR2 SVGAGI. CDR3 length: 13 residues. V lost 7 bases and J 11 bases, leaving 20 bases between the germline ends. Here the CDR3 DNA reads TGTGCCAGCAATTCCTTCGTGTCGACCGATTACACCTTC. As protein: CASNSFVSTDYTF.

The chain joins TRBV28 to TRBJ2-2; 12 bases are shared with TRBD1. This CDR3 spans 16 amino acids. Germline V lookup: CDR1 MDHEN, CDR2 SYDVKM. V dropped 4 bases and J dropped 7; count of bases not matched to a gene: 7. CDR3 amino acids: CASSSSGTGGGGELFF. The CDR3 DNA reads TGTGCCAGCAGTTCCTCCGGGACAGGGGGCGGCGGGGAGCTGTTTTTT.

The chain employs TRBV28 and TRBJ2-5; TRBD2 matches at 8 bases. Germline CDR1 MDHEN, CDR2 SYDVKM. This CDR3 comprises 15 residues. V shed 5 bases and J 2 bases; nucleotides not matched to a gene: 7. This CDR3 is CASSDQLAGQETQYF. DNA of the CDR3: TGTGCCAGCAGTGACCAGTTAGCGGGACAAGAGACCCAGTACTTC.

The chain recombines TRBV11-2 with TRBJ2-3, with D possibly TRBD2 on 6 matching bases. V was shortened by 5 bases and J by 4 bases, with 22 bases between the two germline ends. The CDR3 loop spans 17 amino acids. Germline CDR1 is SGHAT and CDR2 is FQNNGV. CDR3 DNA sequence: TGTGCCAGCAGCGCTAACCGGGACTTCCTGATTGCAGATACGCAGTATTTT. This gives the protein CASSANRDFLIADTQYF. Using reference TRBV11-2 and TRBJ2-3 for the parts outside the CDR3, the full variable domain is EAGVAQSPRYKIIEKRQSVAFWCNPISGHATLYWYQQILGQGPKLLIQFQNNGVVDDSQLPKDRFSAERLKGVDSTLKIQPAKLEDSAVYLCASSANRDFLIADTQYFGPGTRLTVL.

This clone was recorded a few times. The sample holds other DNA sequences that translate to the same CDR3. The J gene is TRBJ2-7, the V gene TRBV7-9; D unclear. The germline V gene has CDR1 SEHNR and CDR2 FQNEAQ (reference sequence). This CDR3 spans 14 amino acids. Trimming took 1 base from V and 0 from J, leaving 7 bases between them. CDR3 amino acids: CASSLGQASYEQYF. DNA of the CDR3: TGTGCCAGCAGCTTAGGGCAGGCCTCCTACGAGCAGTACTTC.

Ten or more counts support this clone. This chain uses TRBV25-1 with TRBJ2-5; a weak D match, TRBD2 (5 bases). CDR3 size: 14 residues. Germline V CDR1 and CDR2: MGHDK, SYGVNS. The germline V and J ends were trimmed by 7 bases and 13 bases, with 25 bases remaining between them. CDR3 bases: TGTGCCAGCACCGGACTTGGGAAGGGTGCAGCCCGGTACTTC. Translated, it gives CASTGLGKGAARYF.

This clone appeared once. The chain links TRBV5-1 to TRBJ2-5; TRBD2 matches at 9 bases. The length of the CDR3 is 14 residues. Germline V gene data show CDR1 as SGHRS and CDR2 as YFSETQ. The junction had 4 bases not matched to a gene; V was cut back by 5 bases and J by 2 bases. CDR3 DNA sequence: TGCGCCAGCAGGGATAGCGGGGGTCAAGAGACCCAGTACTTC. Residues: CASRDSGGQETQYF.

For the CDR3, the DNA is TGTGCCAGCAGCCGGGACAGGGTTTCTTGGGAGCAGTACTTC. This encodes CASSRDRVSWEQYF. The chain employs TRBV27 and TRBJ2-7; 9 bases agree with TRBD1. The CDR3 contains 14 residues. Per germline, CDR1 MNHEY and CDR2 SMNVEV (reference sequence). The ends lost 6 bases at V and 7 bases at J; junction bases unmatched: 10.

The chain combines TRBV28 with TRBJ1-2; D is possibly TRBD1 (5 bases). V lost 10 bases and J lost 6, with 21 bases in between. The CDR3 sequence is 14 residues long. Germline CDR1 MDHEN, CDR2 SYDVKM. CDR3 bases: TGTGCCACACCCTCTTCGCTCCAAGGGGATGGCTACACCTTC. It encodes CATPSSLQGDGYTF.

This clone was detected only a few times. The chain joins TRBV5-1 to TRBJ2-2, with 10 bases lining up with TRBD2. The CDR3 length is 16 residues. V trimming: 2 bases; J trimming: 7 bases; junction bases outside the gene matches: 8. Per germline, CDR1 SGHRS and CDR2 YFSETQ. The CDR3 loop is CASSFTSGNPSGELFF. The CDR3 bases are TGCGCCAGCAGCTTTACTAGCGGGAATCCAAGCGGGGAGCTGTTTTTT.

This clone was observed a few times. The CDR3 nucleotides are TGTGCCAGCAGGCCAGGACTAGCGGAGAACACCGGGGAGCTGTTTTTT. Protein product: CASRPGLAENTGELFF. The gene calls are TRBV2 and TRBJ2-2, with 10 bases identical to TRBD2. The germline CDR1 and CDR2 sequences are SNHLY and FYNNEI. This CDR3 is built from 16 residues. Germline trimming cut 6 bases from V and 1 base from J; bases unmatched to any gene: 5.

A remark on this clone: The same CDR3 arises from other DNA sequences in this sample as well. The CDR3 reads CASRTSGSSYNEQFF. In DNA form, the CDR3 reads TGCGCCAGCAGGACAAGCGGGAGCTCCTACAATGAGCAGTTCTTC. V usage is TRBV5-1 and J usage is TRBJ2-1, with TRBD2 identical over 8 bases. The CDR3 sequence is 15 residues long. The germline gives CDR1 SGHRS, CDR2 YFSETQ. J gave up 0 bases and V 5 bases, and 4 bases lay outside the gene matches.

The J gene is TRBJ2-3, the V gene TRBV9; TRBD2 matches 8 bases. Germline V gives CDR1 SGDLS, CDR2 YYNGEE. The CDR3 has 14 residues. V was clipped by 4 bases and J by 1 base; unmatched bases: 2. The CDR3 protein is CASSYGGGTDTQYF. The CDR3 coding sequence is TGTGCCAGCAGCTACGGGGGGGGCACAGATACGCAGTATTTT.

The rearrangement uses TRBV9 and TRBJ1-2; D unresolved. This CDR3 has 14 residues. The V and J ends lost 3 bases and 1 base respectively, with 10 bases between them. Germline CDR1 and CDR2: SGDLS and YYNGEE. The DNA of the CDR3 is TGTGCCAGCAGCGCCTACAGCGGTAACTATGGCTACACCTTC. Protein product: CASSAYSGNYGYTF.

The rearrangement links TRBV12-5 to TRBJ2-2; 9 bases map to TRBD1. The CDR3 has 15 amino acids. The germline gives CDR1 LGHNT, CDR2 FRNRAP. With V trimmed by 5 bases and J by 5 bases, 6 bases remained unmatched. DNA of the CDR3: TGTGCTAGTGGTCAACAGGGGGCGAGGACCGGGGAGCTGTTTTTT. It encodes CASGQQGARTGELFF.

The rearrangement links TRBV5-1 to TRBJ2-2; 10 bases map to TRBD2. The V segment lost 4 bases and the J segment 5 bases; nucleotides outside the gene matches: 8. CDR1 is SGHRS, CDR2 YFSETQ, per germline. The CDR3 spans 16 residues. The CDR3 nucleotides are TGCGCCAGCAGCCCCGATAGCGGGAGGAGGACCGGGGAGCTGTTTTTT. Protein product: CASSPDSGRRTGELFF.

The chain has TRBV30 and TRBJ1-5; no reliable D call. This CDR3 spans 13 amino acids. The V and J ends lost 4 bases and 1 base respectively, with 8 bases between them. Germline CDR1 and CDR2: GTSNPN and SVGIG (reference sequence). CDR3 residues: CAWNSGSNQPQHF. The CDR3, as DNA: TGTGCCTGGAATTCGGGGAGCAATCAGCCCCAGCATTTT.

This rearrangement joins TRBV7-9 to TRBJ2-7, with 11 nucleotides matching TRBD2. The CDR3 contains 14 residues. V dropped 3 bases and J dropped 6; count of bases not matched to a gene: 4. CDR1 is SEHNR, CDR2 FQNEAQ, per germline (reference sequence). CDR3 nucleotides: TGTGCCAGCAGCTTCAGAGGGACTAGCGGCGAGCAGTACTTC. This encodes CASSFRGTSGEQYF.

V gene TRBV18 combines with J gene TRBJ2-4; TRBD1 or TRBD2 may be the D gene (7 bases each). Germline V lookup: CDR1 KGHSH, CDR2 LQKENI. The CDR3 contains 16 residues. V was clipped by 3 bases and J by 1 base, with 13 bases between them. The CDR3 region is CASSPTGRGAKNIQYF. The CDR3 nucleotides read TGTGCCAGCTCACCGACAGGGCGGGGGGCCAAAAACATTCAGTACTTC. Based on the CDR3 plus reference TRBV18 and TRBJ2-4, the full variable domain is NAGVMQNPRHLVRRRGQEARLRCSPMKGHSHVYWYRQLPEEGLKFMVYLQKENIIDESGMPKERFSAEFPKEGPSILRIQQVVRGDSAAYFCASSPTGRGAKNIQYFGAGTRLSVL.

The V gene is TRBV6-1, the J gene TRBJ2-1; 9 bases fit TRBD2. The CDR3 consists of 15 residues. Germline values: CDR1 MNHNS, CDR2 SASEGT. V dropped 7 bases and J dropped 7; count of bases not matched to a gene: 11. CDR3 nucleotides: TGTGCCAGCAACCCGTTGGCGGGAGGGTTGAATGAGCAGTTCTTC. It encodes CASNPLAGGLNEQFF.

The chain carries TRBV29-1 and TRBJ2-1; TRBD2 agrees at 10 bases. This CDR3 is 14 amino acids long. Germline CDR1 reads SQVTM; CDR2 reads ANQGSEA. Trimming removed 6 bases from V and 2 bases from J; junction bases left unmatched: 4. The CDR3 region is CSVGSGRAYNEQFF. The CDR3 DNA reads as TGCAGCGTAGGGAGCGGGAGGGCCTACAATGAGCAGTTCTTC.

This rearrangement joins TRBV6-5 to TRBJ2-7; tentatively, D is TRBD2 (5 bases). In germline, CDR1 is MNHEY, CDR2 SVGAGI. Trimming removed 5 bases from V and 0 bases from J, with 5 bases in between. The CDR3 has 12 residues. The CDR3, as DNA: TGTGCCAGCAGTACTAGCTCCTACGAGCAGTACTTC. Its translation: CASSTSSYEQYF.

This clone occurred once. The V and J genes are TRBV10-1 and TRBJ1-3; D unclear. Germline loops: CDR1 WNHNN, CDR2 SYGVQD (reference sequence). Trimming cost V 0 bases and J 2 bases, with 11 bases left between them. The CDR3 extends over 16 amino acids. CDR3 nucleotides: TGCGCCAGCAGTGAGTCAGGCAGACCCACTGGAAACACCATATATTTT. Translating it yields CASSESGRPTGNTIYF.

As to this clone: In the same sample, other DNA sequences code for this CDR3. The chain joins TRBV5-1 to TRBJ2-3, with 8 bases identical to TRBD2. This CDR3 has 15 residues. The V gene end was trimmed by 3 bases and the J gene end by 4 bases; junction bases not matched to a gene: 7. Germline CDR1 SGHRS, CDR2 YFSETQ. The CDR3 loop reads CASSSSGSRADTQYF. The CDR3, as DNA: TGCGCCAGCAGCTCCAGCGGGAGTCGGGCAGATACGCAGTATTTT.